These 28 T cell receptor beta chains were all obtained from the same sample, sequenced in a study of Tregs in tolerant kidney transplant recipients. Libraries were prepared by immunoSEQ multiplex PCR; TCRdb keeps only in-frame clonotypes and omits some of them. The listing contains approximately 49,000 clones. Sequenced here: CD4+ T cells from blood, sampled before the transplant. The receptors stem from a human donor who received a combined kidney and bone marrow transplant.

The CDR3 protein is CASSPGAGLYNEQFF. The sequenced CDR3 bases are TGTGCCAGCTCACCAGGTGCAGGACTCTACAATGAG. This sequence joins TRBV18 and TRBJ2-1; a possible D gene is TRBD2 (5 bases). Sequencing ends 3 residues short of the CDR3 end; the germline J gene provides the rest. V dropped 2 bases and J dropped 3 bases, with 11 bases sitting between them. The CDR3 loop spans 15 amino acids. The germline CDR1 and CDR2 sequences are KGHSH and LQKENI.

A remark on this clone: The observed sequence ends 3 residues before the CDR3 terminus, with the missing tail filled in from the germline J gene. The V and J genes are TRBV7-9 and TRBJ1-1; D not resolved. The V gene lost 5 bases and the J gene lost 1 base, with 11 bases spanning the gap. Per germline, CDR1 SEHNR and CDR2 FQNEAQ (reference sequence). CDR3 length equals 14 residues. CDR3 DNA (partial): TGTGCCAGCAGCCTTGGCATCTCGAACACTGAA. Translating it yields CASSLGISNTE. In full, the CDR3 is CASSLGISNTEAFF.

Concerning this clone itself: The read halts 3 residues ahead of the CDR3 end, with the missing end drawn from the germline J gene. The chain carries TRBV5-1 and TRBJ2-5, with TRBD2 as a possible D gene (7 bases). This CDR3 is 15 amino acids long. The V end lost 3 bases, the J end lost 4 bases, and 16 bases lay between the germline ends. Looked up from germline, CDR1 is SGHRS and CDR2 is YFSETQ. CDR3 DNA, as far as it was read: TGCGCCAGCAGCTGGGGTAGGGGGGGAGGAGAGACC. This encodes CASSWGRGGGET. The complete CDR3 sequence is CASSWGRGGGETQYF. The full variable domain, with the rest looked up from reference TRBV5-1 and TRBJ2-5, is KAGVTQTPRYLIKTRGQQVTLSCSPISGHRSVSWYQQTPGQGLQFLFEYFSETQRNKGNFPGRFSGRQFSNSRSEMNVSTLELGDSALYLCASSWGRGGGETQYFGPGTRLLVL.

A remark on this clone: The read is 3 residues too short to cover the CDR3 end, so that end is filled in from the germline J gene. The chain combines TRBV19 with TRBJ1-2; 10 bases map to TRBD1. The CDR3 covers 15 residues. Germline V gives CDR1 LNHDA, CDR2 SQIVND (reference sequence). This CDR3 is CASYSAGTGVSGYTF. Partial CDR3 DNA: TGTGCCAGTTACTCAGCCGGGACAGGGGTTTCGGGC.

As to this clone: The read comes to an end 3 residues before the CDR3 does, leaving the germline J gene to fill in the end. The chain recombines TRBV7-2 with TRBJ1-2; unclear D gene. The CDR3 is made up of 12 amino acids. Germline CDR1 reads SGHTA; CDR2 reads FQGNSA. The CDR3 loop reads CASSLERVGYTF. The part of the CDR3 DNA that was read is TGTGCCAGCAGCTTAGAGAGGGTAGGC.

Of note for this clone: The CDR3 end falls 3 residues outside the read, so it is completed with the germline J gene. The chain employs TRBV18 and TRBJ2-4; 14 bases are shared with TRBD2. The CDR3 totals 14 residues. Germline loops: CDR1 KGHSH, CDR2 LQKENI. The CDR3 protein is CASSPGLAGEVQYF. CDR3 bases read: TGTGCCAGCTCCCCGGGACTAGCGGGAGAGGTT.

To note about this clone: From the germline J gene comes the end of the CDR3, since the read stops 3 residues before it. The V call is TRBV5-1, the J call TRBJ2-7, with TRBD1 matching over 7 bases. The CDR3 extends over 13 amino acids. The germline V gene has CDR1 SGHRS and CDR2 YFSETQ. J lost 5 bases, V lost 0 bases, and 2 bases had no gene match. The CDR3 is CASSLDRGDEQYF. Partial CDR3 DNA: TGCGCCAGCAGCTTGGACAGGGGTGACGAG. Using reference TRBV5-1 and TRBJ2-7 for the parts outside the CDR3, the full variable domain is KAGVTQTPRYLIKTRGQQVTLSCSPISGHRSVSWYQQTPGQGLQFLFEYFSETQRNKGNFPGRFSGRQFSNSRSEMNVSTLELGDSALYLCASSLDRGDEQYFGPGTRLTVT.

Note on this clone: Coverage ceases 3 residues before the CDR3 finishes, and the germline J gene fills in the end. The genes are TRBV10-2 and TRBJ2-5, with TRBD1 as a possible D gene (6 bases). CDR3 length: 15 residues. Trimming left V 7 bases short and J 5 bases short, with 20 bases between. Germline CDR1 WSHSY, CDR2 SAAADI. The CDR3 protein is CASKKPGHLRETQYF. The CDR3 bases that were read are TGCGCCAGCAAAAAACCGGGACACCTCCGGGAGACC.

Regarding this clone: Sequencing ends 3 residues short of the CDR3 end; the germline J gene provides the rest. V usage is TRBV19 and J usage is TRBJ2-1; weak D call: TRBD1 (5 bases). The CDR3 totals 13 residues. Germline loops: CDR1 LNHDA, CDR2 SQIVND (reference sequence). The V gene lost 7 bases and the J gene lost 4 bases, with 11 bases spanning the gap. Incomplete CDR3 DNA: TGTGCCAGTAACGACAGCCCGTACAATGAG. Translating it yields CASNDSPYNE. In full, the CDR3 reads CASNDSPYNEQFF.

Concerning this clone: The CDR3 extends 3 residues past the end of the read, so its final part is completed from the germline J gene. This chain uses TRBV7-6 with TRBJ1-5; D might be TRBD1 (6 bases). This CDR3 comprises 16 residues. Germline V lookup: CDR1 SGHVS, CDR2 FNYEAQ. Trimming cost V 1 base and J 0 bases, with 10 bases left between them. Incomplete CDR3 DNA: TGTGCCAGCAGCTTAGGGGACAACTATAGCAATCAGCCC. It specifies CASSLGDNYSNQP. The full CDR3 sequence reads CASSLGDNYSNQPQHF.

In the case of this clone: The read stops 3 residues short of the end of the CDR3; the missing end is completed from the germline J gene. The rearrangement joins TRBV20-1 to TRBJ2-7; D not resolved. Germline-derived CDR1 and CDR2 are DFQATT and SNEGSKA (reference sequence). There are 12 residues in the CDR3. Trimming took off 3 bases at V and 3 bases at J, with 9 bases between the two ends. The sequenced part of the CDR3 DNA is TGCAGTGCTAGTTCGCTAATCTACGAG. Its protein is CSASSLIYE. The CDR3 reads in full as CSASSLIYEQYF.

With regard to this clone: The read terminates 3 residues ahead of where the CDR3 ends, so the germline J gene completes it. The V call is TRBV7-2, the J call TRBJ1-1, with unresolved D. This CDR3 is built from 13 residues. In germline, CDR1 is SGHTA, CDR2 FQGNSA. CDR3 bases read: TGTGCCAGCAAATTTCAAGGCGGGGATAAA. Encoded protein: CASKFQGGDK. In full, the CDR3 is CASKFQGGDKAFF.

About this clone: The CDR3 goes on 3 residues after the read ends, and that part is filled in from the germline J gene. This chain connects TRBV20-1 to TRBJ2-3; 9 nucleotides match TRBD1. The V gene end was trimmed by 7 bases and the J gene end by 5 bases; junction bases not matched to a gene: 4. Germline V gives CDR1 DFQATT, CDR2 SNEGSKA (reference sequence). The CDR3 is 12 amino acids. The CDR3 region is CSDRGRGDTQYF. The sequenced CDR3 bases are TGCAGTGACAGGGGGCGCGGAGATACG.

On this clone: The read is 3 residues too short to cover the CDR3 end, so that end is filled in from the germline J gene. The rearrangement joins TRBV20-1 to TRBJ1-1, with D possibly being TRBD1 (5 bases). The CDR3 runs to 15 residues. V was pared by 0 bases and J by 7 bases, with 18 bases between. The germline V gene has CDR1 DFQATT and CDR2 SNEGSKA (reference sequence). CDR3 region: CSARDATGGSYEAFF. Partial CDR3 DNA: TGCAGTGCTAGAGATGCCACAGGTGGCTCATATGAA.

About this clone itself: The read ends 3 residues early relative to the CDR3; the germline J gene fills the gap. This chain connects TRBV20-1 to TRBJ2-7; 9 bases are a match to TRBD1. This CDR3 comprises 13 residues. CDR1 is DFQATT, CDR2 SNEGSKA, per germline (reference sequence). Trimming at V came to 6 bases and at J to 3 bases, leaving 6 bases not matched to a gene. The CDR3 spells CSALTGGGYEQYF. The covered CDR3 bases are TGCAGTGCCCTCACAGGGGGCGGCTACGAG.

For this clone: The read ends 3 residues early relative to the CDR3; the germline J gene fills the gap. The V and J genes are TRBV7-8 and TRBJ2-7; D gene uncertain. CDR3 length equals 14 residues. V lost 1 base and J lost 3, with 10 bases in between. CDR1 is SGHVS, CDR2 FQNEAQ, per germline. The CDR3 DNA, read in part, is TGTGCCAGCAGCTTAGAGGGTTCGCTCTACGAG. Its translation is CASSLEGSLYE. The full CDR3 is CASSLEGSLYEQYF. The full variable domain, with the rest looked up from reference TRBV7-8 and TRBJ2-7, is GAGVSQSPRYKVAKRGQDVALRCDPISGHVSLFWYQQALGQGPEFLTYFQNEAQLDKSGLPSDRFFAERPEGSVSTLKIQRTQQEDSAVYLCASSLEGSLYEQYFGPGTRLTVT.

About this clone itself: Read sequence stops 3 residues before the CDR3 end, and the germline J gene provides the missing end. The chain links TRBV2 to TRBJ1-5; D uncertain. Trimming shortened V by 1 base and J by 9 bases, and 7 bases separated the two germline ends. The germline CDR1 and CDR2 sequences are SNHLY and FYNNEI. CDR3 size: 12 residues. The CDR3 bases that were read are TGTGCCAGCAGTGAAGGGGCCGCGCCC. Its translation: CASSEGAAP. In full, the CDR3 is CASSEGAAPQHF.

Turning to this clone: The CDR3 is cut off 3 residues early in the read; its end comes from the germline J gene. J is TRBJ1-6 and V is TRBV29-1; TRBD1 matches 10 bases. The junction had 2 bases not matched to a gene; V was cut back by 3 bases and J by 9 bases. This CDR3 has 13 amino acids. CDR1 is SQVTM, CDR2 ANQGSEA, per germline. The sequenced CDR3 bases are TGCAGCGTTGAGGGACAGGGGCGTTCACCC. This gives the protein CSVEGQGRSP. The full CDR3 is CSVEGQGRSPLHF.

In the case of this clone: The sequence runs out 3 residues before the end of the CDR3; the remainder is reconstructed from the germline J gene. J is TRBJ1-4 and V is TRBV6-1, with D perhaps TRBD1 (6 bases). Trimming took off 0 bases at V and 1 base at J, with 9 bases between the two ends. This CDR3 has 16 amino acids. Germline CDR1 reads MNHNS; CDR2 reads SASEGT. The CDR3 reads CASSEARTETNEKLFF. Incomplete CDR3 DNA: TGTGCCAGCAGTGAAGCCCGGACAGAAACTAATGAAAAA.

A word on this clone: The read ends 3 residues shy of where the CDR3 ends; the end is completed using the germline J gene. The chain couples TRBV19 to TRBJ1-1, with a weak D call TRBD1 (5 bases). Trimming pared 3 bases from V and 2 bases from J, leaving 10 bases between. Germline CDR1 reads LNHDA; CDR2 reads SQIVND (reference sequence). This CDR3 has 14 amino acids. The sequenced CDR3 bases are TGTGCCAGTAGTATGCGGGGCGTAAACACTGAA. Protein: CASSMRGVNTE. The CDR3, in full, reads CASSMRGVNTEAFF.

A remark on this clone: The missing CDR3 end, 3 residues past where the read stops, is filled in from the germline J gene. The chain uses TRBV7-8 and TRBJ1-5, with 7 nucleotides matching TRBD1. Per germline, CDR1 SGHVS and CDR2 FQNEAQ. V lost 5 bases to trimming and J lost 5 bases; unmatched junction nucleotides: 12. The CDR3 has 16 amino acids. CDR3 DNA (partial): TGTGCCAGCAGCCCGGAGACAGGGATGCTTGATCAGCCC. It yields the protein CASSPETGMLDQP. The full-length CDR3 reads as CASSPETGMLDQPQHF.

A word on this clone: Read coverage stops 3 residues before the CDR3 terminus; the germline J gene supplies the remainder. The rearrangement uses TRBV2 and TRBJ2-4; unclear D gene. The CDR3 covers 14 residues. The V end was cut by 6 bases, the J end by 4 bases, with 13 bases between. The germline V gene encodes CDR1 SNHLY and CDR2 FYNNEI. The CDR3 bases that were read are TGTGCCAGCAGGACAAACGTGATAAAAAACATT. Translating gives CASRTNVIKNI. The entire CDR3 is CASRTNVIKNIQYF.

Note on this clone: The observed sequence ends 3 residues before the CDR3 terminus, with the missing tail filled in from the germline J gene. V gene TRBV5-1 combines with J gene TRBJ2-3; a possible D gene is TRBD2 (7 bases). The V and J ends lost 0 bases and 4 bases respectively, with 15 bases between them. This CDR3 has 16 residues. Looked up from germline, CDR1 is SGHRS and CDR2 is YFSETQ. Partial CDR3 DNA: TGCGCCAGCAGCTTGGTTGCGGGGGCAGGGGCAGATACG. Protein product: CASSLVAGAGADT. The full CDR3 reads CASSLVAGAGADTQYF. Looking up the rest from reference TRBV5-1 and TRBJ2-3 gives the full variable domain: KAGVTQTPRYLIKTRGQQVTLSCSPISGHRSVSWYQQTPGQGLQFLFEYFSETQRNKGNFPGRFSGRQFSNSRSEMNVSTLELGDSALYLCASSLVAGAGADTQYFGPGTRLTVL.

As for this clone: The CDR3 goes on 3 residues after the read ends, and that part is filled in from the germline J gene. Other DNA sequences in this specimen translate into the identical CDR3. V and J are TRBV7-3 and TRBJ2-3, with TRBD2 matching 13 bases. CDR3 length: 16 amino acids. Germline lookup yields CDR1 SGHTA and CDR2 FQGTGA. The V and J ends lost 4 bases and 2 bases, in that order; junction bases with no gene match: 3. The DNA read from the CDR3 is TGTGCCAGCAGCTCGGGACTAGCGGGACTCACAGATACG. This sequence encodes CASSSGLAGLTDT. The entire CDR3 protein is CASSSGLAGLTDTQYF.

Note on this clone: The read gets to within 3 residues of the CDR3 end, and the germline J gene fills in the rest. The chain joins TRBV7-2 to TRBJ1-1; unclear D gene. CDR3 length: 13 residues. Deletions cut 5 bases from V and 5 bases from J, with 12 bases between. The germline gives CDR1 SGHTA, CDR2 FQGNSA. CDR3 loop: CASSPRQSTEAFF. The sequenced part of the CDR3 DNA is TGTGCCAGCAGCCCACGTCAGAGTACTGAA. The whole variable domain, filled in from reference TRBV7-2 and TRBJ1-1, reads GAGVSQSPSNKVTEKGKDVELRCDPISGHTALYWYRQSLGQGLEFLIYFQGNSAPDKSGLPSDRFSAERTGGSVSTLTIQRTQQEDSAVYLCASSPRQSTEAFFGQGTRLTVV.

Worth noting for this clone: The read ends 3 residues shy of where the CDR3 ends; the end is completed using the germline J gene. The V gene is TRBV7-9, the J gene TRBJ2-3, with a tentative D call TRBD2 (6 bases). Deletions cut 5 bases from V and 0 bases from J, with 9 bases between. This CDR3 is built from 14 residues. Germline CDR1 SEHNR, CDR2 FQNEAQ (reference sequence). Here the CDR3 reads CASSRSGSTDTQYF. CDR3 bases read: TGTGCCAGCAGCCGCAGCGGGAGCACAGATACG.

On this clone itself: The read terminates 3 residues before the CDR3 end, so the remaining end is supplied by the germline J gene. The rearrangement links TRBV6-2 or TRBV6-3 to TRBJ2-6, with TRBD1 matching 7 bases. The length of the CDR3 is 16 residues. Germline V CDR1 and CDR2: MNHEY, SVGEGT. The junction had 7 bases not matched to a gene; V was cut back by 8 bases and J by 0 bases. The CDR3: CASHTGVASGANVLTF. Partial CDR3 DNA: TGTGCCAGCCATACAGGGGTGGCCTCTGGGGCCAACGTC.

With regard to this clone: The sequenced fragment ends 3 residues before the CDR3 boundary, so the rest is inferred from the germline J gene. This chain uses TRBV7-8 with TRBJ1-1; D perhaps matches TRBD1 (5 bases). This CDR3 spans 16 amino acids. Germline V gene sequence: CDR1 SGHVS, CDR2 FQNEAQ. V lost 1 base to trimming and J lost 4 bases, with 16 bases between them. CDR3 DNA (partial): TGTGCCAGCAGCTTAGAGGAGGGCAGGGTGACCACTGAA. Protein product: CASSLEEGRVTTE. The CDR3 in full is CASSLEEGRVTTEAFF.